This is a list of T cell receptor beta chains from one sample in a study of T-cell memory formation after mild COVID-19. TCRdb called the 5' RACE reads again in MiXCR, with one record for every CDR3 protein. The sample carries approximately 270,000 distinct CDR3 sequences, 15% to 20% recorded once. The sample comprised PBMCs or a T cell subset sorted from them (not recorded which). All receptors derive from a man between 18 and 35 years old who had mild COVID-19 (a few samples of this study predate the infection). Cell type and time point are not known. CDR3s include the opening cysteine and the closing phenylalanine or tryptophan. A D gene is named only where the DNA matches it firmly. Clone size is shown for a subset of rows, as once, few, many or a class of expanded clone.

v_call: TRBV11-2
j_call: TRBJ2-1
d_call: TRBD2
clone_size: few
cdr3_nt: TGTGCCAGCAGCTTGTTAAGCGGGGGGGCCTACAATGAGCAGTTCTTC
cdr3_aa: CASSLLSGGAYNEQFF

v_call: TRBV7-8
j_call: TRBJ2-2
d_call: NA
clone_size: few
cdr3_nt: TGTGCCAGCAGCTTAAAAAACAGGAACACCGGGGAGCTGTTTTTT
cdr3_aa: CASSLKNRNTGELFF

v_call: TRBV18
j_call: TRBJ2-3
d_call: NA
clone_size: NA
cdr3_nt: TGTGCCAGCTCACCTCCTCCCATGGCAGATACGCAGTATTTT
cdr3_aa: CASSPPPMADTQYF

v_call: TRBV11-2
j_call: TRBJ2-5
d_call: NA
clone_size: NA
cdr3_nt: TGTGCCAGCAGCTTAGAAGTGGGGGCGGGGACCCAGTACTTC
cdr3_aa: CASSLEVGAGTQYF

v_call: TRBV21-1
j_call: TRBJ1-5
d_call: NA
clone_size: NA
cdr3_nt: TGTGCCAGCAGCCCCCGACAGTCCGCTCAGCCCCAGCATTTT
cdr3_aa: CASSPRQSAQPQHF

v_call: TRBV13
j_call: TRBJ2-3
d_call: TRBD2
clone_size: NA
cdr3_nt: TGTGCCAGCAGCGGACTAGCGGCCCTCACAGATACGCAGTATTTT
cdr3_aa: CASSGLAALTDTQYF

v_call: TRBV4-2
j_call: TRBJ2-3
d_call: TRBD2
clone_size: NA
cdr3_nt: TGTGCCAGCAGTGAGCGGGGGGGCGGAAATACGCAGTATTTT
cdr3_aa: CASSERGGGNTQYF

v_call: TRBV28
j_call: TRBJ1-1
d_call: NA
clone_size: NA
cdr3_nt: TGTGCCAGCAGCCAGACCCGGGAGGAAGCTTTCTTT
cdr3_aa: CASSQTREEAFF

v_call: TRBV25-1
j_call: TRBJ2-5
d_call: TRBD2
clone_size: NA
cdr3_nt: TGTGCCAGCAGTGAGGGGACTAGCGGAAGACTCCAAGAGACCCAGTACTTC
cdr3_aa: CASSEGTSGRLQETQYF

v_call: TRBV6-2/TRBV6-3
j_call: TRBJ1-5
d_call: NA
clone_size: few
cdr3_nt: TGTGCCAGCAGTTACTTTCGGCTTCGACGGGGGGCCCATGTCCCCCAGCATTTT
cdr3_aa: CASSYFRLRRGAHVPQHF

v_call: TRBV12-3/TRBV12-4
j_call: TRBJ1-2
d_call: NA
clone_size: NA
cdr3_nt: TGTGCCAGCAGTTTAGCCGGGGCCACCTTCTATGGCTACACCTTC
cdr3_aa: CASSLAGATFYGYTF

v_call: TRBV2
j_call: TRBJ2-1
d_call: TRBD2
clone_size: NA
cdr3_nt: TGTGCCAGCTCCCGGGGGGGTGCGGATGAGCAGTTCTTC
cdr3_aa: CASSRGGADEQFF

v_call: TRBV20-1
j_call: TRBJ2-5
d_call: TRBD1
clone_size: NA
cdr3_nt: TGCAGTGCTAGAGACTACAGGGGGCCTCGACAAGAGACCCAGTACTTC
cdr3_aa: CSARDYRGPRQETQYF

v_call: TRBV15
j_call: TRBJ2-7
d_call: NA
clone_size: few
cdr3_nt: TGTGCCACCAGCAGAGATGCGGGGCCCCACGAGCAGTACTTC
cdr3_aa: CATSRDAGPHEQYF

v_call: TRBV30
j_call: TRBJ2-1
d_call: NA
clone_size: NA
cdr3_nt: TGTGCCTGGAGCGTTTACAATGAGCAGTTCTTC
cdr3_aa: CAWSVYNEQFF

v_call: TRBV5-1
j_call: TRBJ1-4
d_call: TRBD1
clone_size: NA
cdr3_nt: TGCGCCAGCAGCTTGGTAGGGGACAGGGTCGGAGAAAAACTGTTTTTT
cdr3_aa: CASSLVGDRVGEKLFF

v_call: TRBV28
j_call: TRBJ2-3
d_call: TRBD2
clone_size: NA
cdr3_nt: TGTGCCAGCAGGACGACCCTAGCGGGGGCTCGGCCAGATACGCAGTATTTT
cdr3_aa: CASRTTLAGARPDTQYF

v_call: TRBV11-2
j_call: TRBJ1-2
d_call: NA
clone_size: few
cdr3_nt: TGTGCCAGCAGCCCAGGTCCCCCCACTGGCTACACCTTC
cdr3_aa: CASSPGPPTGYTF

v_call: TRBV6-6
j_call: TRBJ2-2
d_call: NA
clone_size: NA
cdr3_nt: TGTGCCAGCAGTACTCTAAGGGGACTGCTGACCGGGGAGCTGTTTTTT
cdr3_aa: CASSTLRGLLTGELFF

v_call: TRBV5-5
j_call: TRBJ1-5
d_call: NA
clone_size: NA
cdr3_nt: TGTGCCAGCAGCTTGGTGGTCAGCAATCAGCCCCAGCATTTT
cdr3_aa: CASSLVVSNQPQHF

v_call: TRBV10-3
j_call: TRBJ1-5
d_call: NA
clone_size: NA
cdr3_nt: TGTGCCATCAGTGACTCACCAAATCAGCCCCAGCATTTT
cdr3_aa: CAISDSPNQPQHF

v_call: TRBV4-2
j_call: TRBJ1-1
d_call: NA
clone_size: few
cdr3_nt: TGTGCCAGCAGCCAAGATCGGTGGGACACTGAAGCTTTCTTT
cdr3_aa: CASSQDRWDTEAFF

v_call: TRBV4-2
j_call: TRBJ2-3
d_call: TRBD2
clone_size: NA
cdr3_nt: TGTGCCAGCAGCCACAGTCGGGGGGGCAGCACAGATACGCAGTATTTT
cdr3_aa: CASSHSRGGSTDTQYF

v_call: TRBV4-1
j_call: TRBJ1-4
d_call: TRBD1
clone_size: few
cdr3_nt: TGCGCCAGCAGCCCGCTAACCGGGACAGACGCTGAAAAACTGTTTTTT
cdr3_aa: CASSPLTGTDAEKLFF

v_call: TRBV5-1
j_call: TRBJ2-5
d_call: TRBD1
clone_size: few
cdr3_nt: TGCGCCAGCAGCACCCGAGGGGGCCCGGAGACCCAGTACTTC
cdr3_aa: CASSTRGGPETQYF

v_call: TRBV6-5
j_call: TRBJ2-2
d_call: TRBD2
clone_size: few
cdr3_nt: TGTGCCAGCAGTTGGGGGGGGTACACCGGGGAGCTGTTTTTT
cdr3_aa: CASSWGGYTGELFF

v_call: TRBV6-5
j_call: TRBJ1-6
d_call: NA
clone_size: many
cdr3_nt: TGTGCCAGCAGTTACTCGACTCGGCTGGGTTCACCCCTCCACTTT
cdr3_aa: CASSYSTRLGSPLHF

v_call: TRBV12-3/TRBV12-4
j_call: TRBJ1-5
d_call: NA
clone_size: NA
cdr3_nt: TGTGCCAGCAGTTTAGAACGGGGGCAGCCCCAGCATTTT
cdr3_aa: CASSLERGQPQHF

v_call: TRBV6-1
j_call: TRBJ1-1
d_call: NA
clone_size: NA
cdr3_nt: TGTGCCAGCAGCGGTACAGGGTCTCGTCTGGAAGCTTTCTTT
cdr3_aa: CASSGTGSRLEAFF

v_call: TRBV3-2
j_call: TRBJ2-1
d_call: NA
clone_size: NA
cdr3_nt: TGTGCCAGCAGCCAAGATCTAGGACTAGCTGGTGAGCAGTTCTTC
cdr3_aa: CASSQDLGLAGEQFF

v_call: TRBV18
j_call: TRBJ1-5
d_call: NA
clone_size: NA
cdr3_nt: TGTGCCAGCTCACCCGGCGTAAGAGACAATCAGCCCCAGCATTTT
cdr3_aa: CASSPGVRDNQPQHF

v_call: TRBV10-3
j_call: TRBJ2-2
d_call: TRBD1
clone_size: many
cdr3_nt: TGTGCCGTCGACAGGGGAAACACCGGGGAGCTGTTTTTT
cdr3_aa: CAVDRGNTGELFF

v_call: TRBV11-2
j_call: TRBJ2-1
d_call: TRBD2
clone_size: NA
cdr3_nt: TGTGCCAGCAGCCGACTAGCGGGGGGGCTCGTGACCTACAATGAGCAGTTCTTC
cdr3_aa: CASSRLAGGLVTYNEQFF